This T cell receptor beta chain derives from a study of post-analysis software for immune sequencing data. General study points: With TRBV5-6, TRBV5-1 and TRBV20-1 included, about 5 TRBV segments were more frequent in patients than in controls.

This clonotype has just a few counts. Antigen specificity is unknown. One end of the junction fails to match germline, which may point to a read error. cDNA libraries of TCR beta carried unique molecular identifiers. One entry per CDR3 protein, called by TCRdb with MiXCR from the PCR reads. The repertoire holds roughly 400,000 distinct CDR3 sequences, 30% to 45% seen once, with less than 10% in the top ten. Germline CDR1 is MNHNS and CDR2 is SASEGT. The CDR3 runs 17 residues. Material for sequencing was blood. This receptor was obtained from a girl between 2 and 10 years old with multiple sclerosis. V is TRBV6-1 and J is TRBJ2-6; TRBD1 might be the D (6 bases). The CDR3 loop reads CASREGTFSSGANVLTF. The CDR3 bases are TGTGCCAGCAGGGAAGGGACATTCAGCTCTGGGGCCAACGTCCTGACTTTC.